Below are 2 T cell receptor beta chains sequenced from a single sample in a study of cytomegalovirus exposure and HLA in healthy donors. 60 Vbeta and 13 Jbeta primers were used in PCR. Only in-frame clones appear in the TCRdb table, and some are missing; sequencing was by immunoSEQ multiplex PCR. Here the sample spans around 150,000 clones, 70% to 80% being singletons. Sequences were obtained from PBMCs. The receptors here all came from a man aged 35 to 55 in good health and CMV-seropositive.

This chain links TRBV6-5 with TRBJ2-3, with TRBD1 identical over 8 bases. The CDR3 is 16 residues long. Trimming removed 0 bases from V and 4 bases from J; junction bases left unmatched: 6. Germline CDR1 is MNHEY and CDR2 is SVGAGI. This CDR3 reads CASSYSQGAHSDTQYF. The CDR3 bases are TGTGCCAGCAGTTACTCTCAGGGGGCGCATTCAGATACGCAGTATTTT.

This chain links TRBV19 with TRBJ1-5; possible D gene TRBD1, 5 bases. This CDR3 region has 14 residues. V was pared by 5 bases and J by 6 bases, with 14 bases between. CDR1 and CDR2 (germline): LNHDA, SQIVND (reference sequence). The CDR3 DNA follows: TGTGCCAGTAGTCCCACAGGCCCGGGTCAGCCCCAGCATTTT. Residues: CASSPTGPGQPQHF.